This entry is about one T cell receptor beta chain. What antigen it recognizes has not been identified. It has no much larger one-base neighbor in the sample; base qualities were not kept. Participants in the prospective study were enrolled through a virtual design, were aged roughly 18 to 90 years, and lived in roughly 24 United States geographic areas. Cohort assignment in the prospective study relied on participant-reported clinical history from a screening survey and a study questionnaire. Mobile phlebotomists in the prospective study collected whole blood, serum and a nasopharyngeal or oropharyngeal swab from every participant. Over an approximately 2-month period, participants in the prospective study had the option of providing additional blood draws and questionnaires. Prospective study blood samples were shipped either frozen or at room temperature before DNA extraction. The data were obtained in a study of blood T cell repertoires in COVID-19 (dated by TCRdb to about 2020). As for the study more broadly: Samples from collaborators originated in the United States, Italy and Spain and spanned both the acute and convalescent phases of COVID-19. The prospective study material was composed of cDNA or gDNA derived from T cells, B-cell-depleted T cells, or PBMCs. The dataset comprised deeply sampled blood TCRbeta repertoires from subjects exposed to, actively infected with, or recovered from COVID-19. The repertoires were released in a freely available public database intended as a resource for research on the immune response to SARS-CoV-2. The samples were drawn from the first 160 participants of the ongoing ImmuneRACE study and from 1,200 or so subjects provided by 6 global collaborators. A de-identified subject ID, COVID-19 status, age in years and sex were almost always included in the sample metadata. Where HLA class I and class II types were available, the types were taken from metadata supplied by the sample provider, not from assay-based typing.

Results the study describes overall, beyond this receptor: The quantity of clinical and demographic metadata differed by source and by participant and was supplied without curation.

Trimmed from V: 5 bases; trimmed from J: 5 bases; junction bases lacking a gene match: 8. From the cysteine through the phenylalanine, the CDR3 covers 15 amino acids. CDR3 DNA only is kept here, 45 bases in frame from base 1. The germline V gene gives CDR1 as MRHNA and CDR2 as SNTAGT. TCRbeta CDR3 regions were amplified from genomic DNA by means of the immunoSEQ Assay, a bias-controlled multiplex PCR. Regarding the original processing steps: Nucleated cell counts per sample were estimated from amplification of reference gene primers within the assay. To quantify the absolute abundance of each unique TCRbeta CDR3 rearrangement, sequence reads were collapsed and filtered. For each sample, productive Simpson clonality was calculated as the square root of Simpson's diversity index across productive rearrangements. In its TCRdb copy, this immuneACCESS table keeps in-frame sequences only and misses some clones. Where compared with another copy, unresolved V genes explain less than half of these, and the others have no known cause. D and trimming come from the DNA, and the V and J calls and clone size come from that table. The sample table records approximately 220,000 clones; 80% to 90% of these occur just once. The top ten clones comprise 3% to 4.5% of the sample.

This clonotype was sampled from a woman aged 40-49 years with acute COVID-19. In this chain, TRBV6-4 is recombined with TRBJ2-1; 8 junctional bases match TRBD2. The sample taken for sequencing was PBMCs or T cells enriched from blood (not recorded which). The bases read TGTGCCAGCAGTCACCGAGCGGGAGCTGACAATGAGCAGTTCTTC. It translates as CASSHRAGADNEQFF.